Each of the 11 T cell receptor beta chains below was sequenced from the same sample in a study of cytomegalovirus exposure and HLA in healthy donors. The PCR was carried out with 60 Vbeta primers and 13 Jbeta primers. Assay: immunoSEQ multiplex PCR; the TCRdb copy retains only in-frame clones and omits some. The table shows almost 90,000 clones, with around 84% occurring only once. Material: PBMCs. The receptor source for this set is a middle-aged man in good health and CMV-seropositive.

The chain joins TRBV18 to TRBJ1-2, with 10 bases aligning to TRBD1. The CDR3 has 16 amino acids. The V gene's germline CDR1 is KGHSH and CDR2 LQKENI. V gave up 4 bases and J gave up 6 bases; unmatched junction bases: 11. The CDR3 DNA follows: TGTGCCAGCTCACACGATGGACAGGGGGGAATTCATGGCTACACCTTC. This gives the protein CASSHDGQGGIHGYTF.

This rearrangement joins TRBV27 to TRBJ2-5, with a tentative D call TRBD1 (6 bases). Per germline, CDR1 MNHEY and CDR2 SMNVEV (reference sequence). The CDR3 runs to 13 residues. V lost 6 bases and J lost 3, with 11 bases in between. CDR3 loop: CASRIRDKETQYF. The CDR3 coding sequence is TGTGCCAGCAGAATCCGGGACAAAGAGACCCAGTACTTC.

The CDR3 DNA sequence: TGTGCCAGCAGCTTAGTGCGGGTACAACAGACCCAGTACTTC. This encodes CASSLVRVQQTQYF. The V and J genes are TRBV7-8 and TRBJ2-5, with D possibly TRBD2 on 5 matching bases. CDR1 and CDR2 from the germline V gene are SGHVS and FQNEAQ. The CDR3 is 14 residues long. The V and J ends lost 1 base and 6 bases respectively, with 12 bases between them.

The chain joins TRBV18 to TRBJ2-3; TRBD1 matches 8 bases. CDR3 size: 17 residues. The V gene end was trimmed by 1 base and the J gene end by 2 bases; junction bases not matched to a gene: 8. Germline assignment: CDR1 KGHSH and CDR2 LQKENI. DNA for the CDR3: TGTGCCAGCTCACCACTAGCGACAGGGGCTTTCACAGATACGCAGTATTTT. Its protein product is CASSPLATGAFTDTQYF.

This rearrangement joins TRBV9 to TRBJ2-1; 9 bases line up with TRBD2. Per germline, CDR1 SGDLS and CDR2 YYNGEE. Trimming took 0 bases from V and 5 from J; bases not matched to a gene: 3. CDR3 length equals 15 residues. This chain's CDR3 is CASSVGGRADNEQFF. The DNA for the CDR3 is TGTGCCAGCAGCGTAGGCGGGAGGGCTGACAATGAGCAGTTCTTC.

The chain uses TRBV14 and TRBJ2-7, with 8 bases matching TRBD1. The CDR3 contains 14 residues. CDR1 is SGHDN and CDR2 is FVKESK in the germline V gene. The J segment lost 4 bases and the V segment lost 5 bases, leaving 7 bases of the junction unmatched. This chain's CDR3 is CASSDLTGGYEQYF. The CDR3 coding sequence is TGTGCCAGCAGCGACCTCACAGGGGGTTACGAGCAGTACTTC. The full variable domain, with the rest looked up from reference TRBV14 and TRBJ2-7, is EAGVTQFPSHSVIEKGQTVTLRCDPISGHDNLYWYRRVMGKEIKFLLHFVKESKQDESGMPNNRFLAERTGGTYSTLKVQPAELEDSGVYFCASSDLTGGYEQYFGPGTRLTVT.

The V call is TRBV9, the J call TRBJ2-2; 7 nucleotides line up with TRBD1. CDR3 length equals 16 residues. Trimming at V came to 3 bases and at J to 5 bases, leaving 10 bases not matched to a gene. Looked up from germline, CDR1 is SGDLS and CDR2 is YYNGEE. DNA for the CDR3: TGTGCCAGCAGCGCAGCAGACAGGGTACTAACCGGGGAGCTGTTTTTT. It encodes CASSAADRVLTGELFF.

The V and J genes are TRBV29-1 and TRBJ2-3; 8 nucleotides agree with TRBD1. The CDR3 covers 17 residues. Germline CDR1 and CDR2: SQVTM and ANQGSEA. V lost 4 bases and J lost 1; bases outside the gene matches: 13. CDR3 loop: CSVVGGVLDRGTDTQYF. DNA for the CDR3: TGCAGCGTTGTGGGGGGCGTTTTGGACAGGGGCACAGATACGCAGTATTTT.

This clone was seen a single time. This chain connects TRBV2 to TRBJ2-3; 12 bases match TRBD2. V shed 4 bases and J 5 bases; nucleotides not matched to a gene: 10. The CDR3 is 17 residues long. Germline assignment: CDR1 SNHLY and CDR2 FYNNEI. The CDR3: CASSADRLAGGQDTQYF. CDR3 nucleotides: TGTGCCAGCAGTGCCGACCGGCTAGCGGGGGGGCAAGATACGCAGTATTTT.

This clone was observed a handful of times. The V call is TRBV19, the J call TRBJ1-1, with no clear D. The CDR3 sequence is 12 residues long. V dropped 6 bases and J dropped 2 bases, with 7 bases sitting between them. CDR1 and CDR2 (germline): LNHDA, SQIVND (reference sequence). The DNA of the CDR3 is TGTGCCAGTAGCCCCAGAAACACTGAAGCTTTCTTT. This gives the protein CASSPRNTEAFF.

DNA for the CDR3: TGTGCCAGCAGCCCCAACCCAGGTTGGGAGACCCAGTACTTC. Translated: CASSPNPGWETQYF. V is TRBV11-3 and J is TRBJ2-5; D remains unclear. Germline V gene data show CDR1 as SGHNT and CDR2 as YENEEA. This CDR3 is 14 amino acids long. The V and J ends lost 5 bases and 5 bases respectively, with 15 bases between them.